The present T cell receptor beta chain was sequenced within a study of Ad26.COV2.S vaccination and SARS-CoV-2 variants. Study-wide background: It was the COV1001 Ad26.COV2.S trial arm that included the donor. Dosing was one shot or two shots 56 days apart.

Treatment meaning: around 19 received Ad26.COV2.S at low or high dose, single or two shots; about five received placebo; per-sample allocation not given. Each sample was drawn 63 days after the first injection (of vaccine or placebo). The method was immunoSEQ multiplex PCR; TCRdb's version includes in-frame clones alone and lacks a portion of them. Of around 320,000 clones detected, 85% appear once; the ten largest clones hold approximately 2.1%. The material sequenced was peripheral blood, taken in a trial of Ad26.COV2.S vaccine versus placebo. This clonotype was obtained from a person between 18 and 65 years old who received the Ad26.COV2.S COVID-19 vaccine or a placebo.

The chain's CDR3 is CASSPQNRNYEQYF. The CDR3 region has the DNA TGTGCCAGCTCACCACAGAACAGAAACTACGAGCAGTACTTC. This rearrangement joins TRBV18 to TRBJ2-7; D gene unclear. V lost 1 base, J lost 3 bases, and 10 bases lay in between. This CDR3 is built from 14 residues. CDR1 and CDR2 from the germline V gene are KGHSH and LQKENI.